This T cell receptor (beta chain) was identified during a study of metastatic and nonmetastatic thyroid tumors. In the original workflow: Differences in CDR3 between clinicopathological groups were drawn on to build a classifier intended to discriminate distant-metastatic papillary thyroid cancer patients. TCRdb re-clonotyped the PCR reads via MiXCR. TCRdb, rather than the study authors, made the V and J calls. The repertoire includes tens of thousands of clones, roughly an eighth of them detected once, and approximately 11% sits in the top ten. Each patient went into thyroid surgery without having received any treatment. Remarks on this clone: It may be a read error: a sequence one base away is much more abundant. Within the sample, other DNA sequences also encode this same CDR3.

Germline CDR1 and CDR2: SEHNR and FQNEAQ (reference sequence). The CDR3 has 13 residues. This TCR was recovered from a female donor with papillary thyroid cancer or a benign thyroid nodule (not recorded which). Some clones in this sample may be carry-over from other donors' samples. The V gene is TRBV7-9, the J gene TRBJ2-3; 8 nucleotides agree with TRBD2. The specimen was blood. The DNA of the CDR3 is TGTGCCAGTGCGGGAGCGGGAGCTTATACTCAGTATTTT. It is translated as CASAGAGAYTQYF.